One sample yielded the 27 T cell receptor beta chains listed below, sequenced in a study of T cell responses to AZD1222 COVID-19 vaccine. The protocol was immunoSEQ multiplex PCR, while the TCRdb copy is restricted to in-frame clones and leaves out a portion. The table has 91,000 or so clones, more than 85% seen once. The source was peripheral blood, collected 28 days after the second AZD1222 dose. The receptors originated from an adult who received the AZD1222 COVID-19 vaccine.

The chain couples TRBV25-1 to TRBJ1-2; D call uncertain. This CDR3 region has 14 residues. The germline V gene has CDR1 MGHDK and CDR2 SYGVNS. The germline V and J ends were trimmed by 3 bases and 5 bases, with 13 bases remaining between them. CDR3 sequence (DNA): TGTGCCAGCAGTGACAAGGAAATGGGATATGGCTACACCTTC. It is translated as CASSDKEMGYGYTF.

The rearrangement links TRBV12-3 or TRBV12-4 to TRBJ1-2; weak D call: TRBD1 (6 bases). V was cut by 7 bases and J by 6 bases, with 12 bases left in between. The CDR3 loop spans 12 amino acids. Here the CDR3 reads CASTRTAHGYTF. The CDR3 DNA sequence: TGTGCCAGCACCCGGACAGCCCATGGCTACACCTTC.

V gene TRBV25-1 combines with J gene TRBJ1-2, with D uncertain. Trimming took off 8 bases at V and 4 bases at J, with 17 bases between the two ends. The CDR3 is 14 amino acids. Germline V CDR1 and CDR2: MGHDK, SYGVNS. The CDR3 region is CASSGGVSVYGYTF. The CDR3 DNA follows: TGTGCCAGCTCAGGTGGGGTGAGCGTCTATGGCTACACCTTC.

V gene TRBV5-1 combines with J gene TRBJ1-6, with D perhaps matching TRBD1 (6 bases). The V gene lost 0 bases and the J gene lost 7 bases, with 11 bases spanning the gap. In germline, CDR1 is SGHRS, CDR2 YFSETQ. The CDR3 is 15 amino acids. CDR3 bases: TGCGCCAGCAGCTTGGAGGGGACACCAAATTCACCCCTCCACTTT. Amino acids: CASSLEGTPNSPLHF.

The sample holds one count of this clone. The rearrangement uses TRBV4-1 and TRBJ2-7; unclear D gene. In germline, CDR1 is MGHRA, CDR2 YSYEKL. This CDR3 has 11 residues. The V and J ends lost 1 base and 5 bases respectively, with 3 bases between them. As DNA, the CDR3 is TGCGCCAGCAGCCAAGTGAACGAGCAGTACTTC. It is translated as CASSQVNEQYF.

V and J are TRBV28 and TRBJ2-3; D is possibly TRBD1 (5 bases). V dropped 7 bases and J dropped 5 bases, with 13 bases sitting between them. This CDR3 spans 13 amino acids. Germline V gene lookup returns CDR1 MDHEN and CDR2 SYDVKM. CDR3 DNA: TGTGCCAGCAATGAAGGGGCCGGAGATACGCAGTATTTT. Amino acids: CASNEGAGDTQYF.

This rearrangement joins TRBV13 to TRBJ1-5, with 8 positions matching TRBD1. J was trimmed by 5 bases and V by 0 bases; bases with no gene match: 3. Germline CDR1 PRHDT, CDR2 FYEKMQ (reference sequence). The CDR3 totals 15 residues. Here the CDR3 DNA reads TGTGCCAGCAGCTTAGGACAGGGGGTTCATCAGCCCCAGCATTTT. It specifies CASSLGQGVHQPQHF.

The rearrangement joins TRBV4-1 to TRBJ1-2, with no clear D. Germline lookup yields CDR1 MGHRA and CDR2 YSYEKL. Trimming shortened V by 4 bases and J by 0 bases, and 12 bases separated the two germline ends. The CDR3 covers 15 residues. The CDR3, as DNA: TGCGCCAGCAGCCCCGCCGAGGAAGCTAACTATGGCTACACCTTC. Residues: CASSPAEEANYGYTF.

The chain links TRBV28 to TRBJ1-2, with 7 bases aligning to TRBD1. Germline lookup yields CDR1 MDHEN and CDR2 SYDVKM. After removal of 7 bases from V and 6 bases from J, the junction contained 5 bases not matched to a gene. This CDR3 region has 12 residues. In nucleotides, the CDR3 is TGTGCCAGCAAGACAGGGAATAATGGCTACACCTTC. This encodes CASKTGNNGYTF.

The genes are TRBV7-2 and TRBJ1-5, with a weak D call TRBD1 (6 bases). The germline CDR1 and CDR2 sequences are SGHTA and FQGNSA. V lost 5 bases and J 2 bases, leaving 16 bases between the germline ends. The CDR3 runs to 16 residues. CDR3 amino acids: CASSPNRVGGNQPQHF. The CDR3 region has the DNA TGTGCCAGCAGCCCCAACAGGGTCGGAGGCAATCAGCCCCAGCATTTT.

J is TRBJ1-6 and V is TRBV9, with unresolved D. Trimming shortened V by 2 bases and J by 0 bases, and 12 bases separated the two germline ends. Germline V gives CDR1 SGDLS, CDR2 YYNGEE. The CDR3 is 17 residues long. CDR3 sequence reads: CASSVRPQSSYNSPLHF. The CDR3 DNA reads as TGTGCCAGCAGCGTCAGACCGCAGAGCTCCTATAATTCACCCCTCCACTTT. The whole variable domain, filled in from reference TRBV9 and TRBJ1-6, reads DSGVTQTPKHLITATGQRVTLRCSPRSGDLSVYWYQQSLDQGLQFLIQYYNGEERAKGNILERFSAQQFPDLHSELNLSSLELGDSALYFCASSVRPQSSYNSPLHFGNGTRLTVT.

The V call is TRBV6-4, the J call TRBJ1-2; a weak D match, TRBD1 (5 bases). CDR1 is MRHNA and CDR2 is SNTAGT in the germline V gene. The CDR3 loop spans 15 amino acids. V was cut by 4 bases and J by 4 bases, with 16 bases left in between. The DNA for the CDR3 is TGTGCCAGCAGTGTTGTAGCAGGGCCAACCTATGGCTACACCTTC. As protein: CASSVVAGPTYGYTF.

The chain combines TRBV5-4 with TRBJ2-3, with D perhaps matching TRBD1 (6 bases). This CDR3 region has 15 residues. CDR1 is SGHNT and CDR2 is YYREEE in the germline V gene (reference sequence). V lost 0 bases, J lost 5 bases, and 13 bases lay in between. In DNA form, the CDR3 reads TGTGCCAGCAGCTTGGAACCACAGGGTCTAGATACGCAGTATTTT. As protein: CASSLEPQGLDTQYF.

As DNA, the CDR3 is TGTGCCAGCAGTTCCTCGACAGGAGACATTCAGTACTTC. Protein: CASSSSTGDIQYF. This chain joins TRBV28 and TRBJ2-4, with a possible D match to TRBD1 (6 bases). The CDR3 sequence is 13 residues long. V shed 4 bases and J shed 8 bases, with 12 bases lying between them. CDR1 is MDHEN, CDR2 SYDVKM, per germline.

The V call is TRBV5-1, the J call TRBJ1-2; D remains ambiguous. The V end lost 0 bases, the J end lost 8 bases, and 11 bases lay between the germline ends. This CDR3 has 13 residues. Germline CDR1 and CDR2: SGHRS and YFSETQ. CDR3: CASSLGGVSGYTF. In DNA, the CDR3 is TGCGCCAGCAGCTTGGGTGGCGTGAGCGGCTACACCTTC.

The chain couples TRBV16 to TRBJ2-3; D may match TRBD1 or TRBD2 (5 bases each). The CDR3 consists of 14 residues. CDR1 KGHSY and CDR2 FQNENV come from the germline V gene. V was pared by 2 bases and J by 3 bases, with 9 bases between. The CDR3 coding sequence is TGTGCCAGCAGCCAAGTGGGGGTGACAGATACGCAGTATTTT. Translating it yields CASSQVGVTDTQYF.

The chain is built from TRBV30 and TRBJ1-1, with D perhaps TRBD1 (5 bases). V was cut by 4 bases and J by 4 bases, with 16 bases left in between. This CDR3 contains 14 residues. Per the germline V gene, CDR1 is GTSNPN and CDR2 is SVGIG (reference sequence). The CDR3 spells CAWTIQGVRTEAFF. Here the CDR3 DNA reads TGTGCCTGGACCATCCAGGGTGTCCGCACTGAAGCTTTCTTT.

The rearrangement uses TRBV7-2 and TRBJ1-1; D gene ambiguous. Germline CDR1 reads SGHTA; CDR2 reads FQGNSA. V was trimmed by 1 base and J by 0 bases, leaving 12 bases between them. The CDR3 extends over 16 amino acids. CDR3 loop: CASSLEVTPMNTEAFF. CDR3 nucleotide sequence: TGTGCCAGCAGCTTAGAGGTGACACCCATGAACACTGAAGCTTTCTTT.

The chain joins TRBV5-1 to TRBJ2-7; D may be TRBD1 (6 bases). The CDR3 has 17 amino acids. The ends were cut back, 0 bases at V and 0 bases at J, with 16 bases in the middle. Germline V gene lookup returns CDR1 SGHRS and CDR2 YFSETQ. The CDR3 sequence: CASSLGQGQISSYEQYF. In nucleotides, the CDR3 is TGCGCCAGCAGCTTGGGTCAAGGACAGATAAGCTCCTACGAGCAGTACTTC. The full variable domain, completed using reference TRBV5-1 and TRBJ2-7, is KAGVTQTPRYLIKTRGQQVTLSCSPISGHRSVSWYQQTPGQGLQFLFEYFSETQRNKGNFPGRFSGRQFSNSRSEMNVSTLELGDSALYLCASSLGQGQISSYEQYFGPGTRLTVT.

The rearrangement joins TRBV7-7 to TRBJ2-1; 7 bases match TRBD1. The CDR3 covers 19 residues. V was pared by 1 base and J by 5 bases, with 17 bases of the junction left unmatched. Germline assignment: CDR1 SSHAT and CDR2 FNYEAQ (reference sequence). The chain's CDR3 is CASSLGGPRPGTADNEQFF. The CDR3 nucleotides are TGTGCCAGCAGCTTAGGGGGGCCCCGACCCGGGACAGCCGACAATGAGCAGTTCTTC.

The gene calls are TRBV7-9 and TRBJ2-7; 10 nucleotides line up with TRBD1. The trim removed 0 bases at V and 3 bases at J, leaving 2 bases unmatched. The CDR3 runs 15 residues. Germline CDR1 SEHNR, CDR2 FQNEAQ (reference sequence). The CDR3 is CASSLAGTGDYEQYF. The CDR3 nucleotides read TGTGCCAGCAGCTTAGCGGGGACAGGGGACTACGAGCAGTACTTC. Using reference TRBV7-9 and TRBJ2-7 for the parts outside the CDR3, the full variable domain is DTGVSQNPRHKITKRGQNVTFRCDPISEHNRLYWYRQTLGQGPEFLTYFQNEAQLEKSRLLSDRFSAERPKGSFSTLEIQRTEQGDSAMYLCASSLAGTGDYEQYFGPGTRLTVT.

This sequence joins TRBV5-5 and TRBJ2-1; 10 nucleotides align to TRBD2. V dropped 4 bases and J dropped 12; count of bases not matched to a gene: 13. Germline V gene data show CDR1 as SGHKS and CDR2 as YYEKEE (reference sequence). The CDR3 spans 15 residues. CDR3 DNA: TGTGCCAGCAGCCCCGGTTTAGCGGGGGGTAGTGTGCAGTTCTTC. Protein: CASSPGLAGGSVQFF.

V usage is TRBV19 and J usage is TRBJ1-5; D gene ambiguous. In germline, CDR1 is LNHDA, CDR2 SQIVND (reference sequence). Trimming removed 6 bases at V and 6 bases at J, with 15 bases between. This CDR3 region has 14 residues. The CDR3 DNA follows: TGTGCCAGTAGGATCGACCCGAGTGGTCAGCCCCAGCATTTT. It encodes CASRIDPSGQPQHF.

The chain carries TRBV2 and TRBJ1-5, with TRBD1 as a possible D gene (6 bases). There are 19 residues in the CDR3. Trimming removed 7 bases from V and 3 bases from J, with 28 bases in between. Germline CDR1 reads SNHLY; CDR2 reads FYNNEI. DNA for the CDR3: TGTGCCAGCATGGCGGTGGCGGGTTGGGACACGACAAACAATCAGCCCCAGCATTTT. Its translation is CASMAVAGWDTTNNQPQHF.

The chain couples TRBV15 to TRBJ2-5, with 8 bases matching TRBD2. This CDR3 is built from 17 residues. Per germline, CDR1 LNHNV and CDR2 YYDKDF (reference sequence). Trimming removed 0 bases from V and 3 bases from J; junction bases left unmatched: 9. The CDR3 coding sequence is TGTGCCACCAGCAGAGATAAACCAGGGCGGGGGGAAGAGACCCAGTACTTC. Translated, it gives CATSRDKPGRGEETQYF.

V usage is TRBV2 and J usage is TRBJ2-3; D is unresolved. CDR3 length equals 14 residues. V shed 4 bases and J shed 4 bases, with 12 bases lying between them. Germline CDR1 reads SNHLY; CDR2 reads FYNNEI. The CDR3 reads CASSVGSAADTQYF. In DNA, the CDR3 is TGTGCCAGCAGTGTCGGAAGTGCGGCAGATACGCAGTATTTT.

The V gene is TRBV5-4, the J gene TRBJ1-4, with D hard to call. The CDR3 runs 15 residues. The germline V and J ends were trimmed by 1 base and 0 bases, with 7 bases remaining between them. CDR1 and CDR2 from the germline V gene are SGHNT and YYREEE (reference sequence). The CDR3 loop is CASSLLPATNEKLFF. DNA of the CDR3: TGTGCCAGCAGCTTGTTACCGGCAACTAATGAAAAACTGTTTTTT.